The clone carrying this T cell receptor beta chain was detected only a few times. Together with a sample-barcoded 5' primer, a J-beta primer mix was included in a second PCR lasting roughly 7 to 11 cycles. From each sample, at least 3 million paired-end reads containing CDR3 were obtained. Each CDR3 protein is one row after TCRdb ran MiXCR on the 5' RACE reads. Altogether approximately 960,000 distinct CDR3 sequences are present, 25% to 35% being singletons, with the ten largest covering 10%. The V gene's germline CDR1 is SGHAT and CDR2 FQNNGV. V lost 5 bases and J 3 bases, leaving 14 bases between the germline ends. The CDR3 spans 16 residues. This sample was included in a study of blood T cells in healthy people across ages. The same sample was also studied in work on T cells of mothers and their children. According to that study: Using the M1S primer, the second PCR added sample barcodes along with 2-4 random nucleotides. Not a single persistent microchimeric T cell clone was detected.

Sequenced sample: blood. The sequence derives from a woman between 35 and 50 years old in good health. V is TRBV11-2 and J is TRBJ2-6; D possibly corresponds to TRBD2 (5 bases). CDR3 in DNA: TGTGCCAGCAGCCCTGGTCCGAGCGGTGGGGCCAACGTCCTGACTTTC. Protein sequence: CASSPGPSGGANVLTF.